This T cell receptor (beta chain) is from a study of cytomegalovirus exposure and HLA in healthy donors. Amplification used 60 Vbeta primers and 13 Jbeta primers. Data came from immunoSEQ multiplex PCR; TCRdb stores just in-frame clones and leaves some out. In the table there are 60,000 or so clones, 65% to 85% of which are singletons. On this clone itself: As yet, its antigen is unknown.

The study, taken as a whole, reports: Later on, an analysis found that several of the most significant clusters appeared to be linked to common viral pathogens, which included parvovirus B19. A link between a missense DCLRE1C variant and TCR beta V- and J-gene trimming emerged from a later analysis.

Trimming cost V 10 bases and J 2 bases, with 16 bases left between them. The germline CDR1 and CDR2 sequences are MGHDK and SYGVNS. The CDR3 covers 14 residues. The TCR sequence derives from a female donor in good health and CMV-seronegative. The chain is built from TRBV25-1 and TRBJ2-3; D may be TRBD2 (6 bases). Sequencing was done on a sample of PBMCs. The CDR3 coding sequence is TGTGCCACCCGAGGGCGGGAAAACACAGATACGCAGTATTTT. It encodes CATRGRENTDTQYF.